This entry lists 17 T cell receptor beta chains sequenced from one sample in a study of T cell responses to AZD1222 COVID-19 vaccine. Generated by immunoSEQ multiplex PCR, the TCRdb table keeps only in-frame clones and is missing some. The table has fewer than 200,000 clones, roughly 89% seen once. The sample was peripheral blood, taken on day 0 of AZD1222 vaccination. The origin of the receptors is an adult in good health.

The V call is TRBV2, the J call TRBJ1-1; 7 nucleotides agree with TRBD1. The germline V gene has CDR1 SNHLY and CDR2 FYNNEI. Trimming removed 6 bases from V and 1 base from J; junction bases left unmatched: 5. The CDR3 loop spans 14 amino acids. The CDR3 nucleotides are TGTGCCAGCAGCCCCGGGACAGCGAACACTGAAGCTTTCTTT. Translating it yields CASSPGTANTEAFF.

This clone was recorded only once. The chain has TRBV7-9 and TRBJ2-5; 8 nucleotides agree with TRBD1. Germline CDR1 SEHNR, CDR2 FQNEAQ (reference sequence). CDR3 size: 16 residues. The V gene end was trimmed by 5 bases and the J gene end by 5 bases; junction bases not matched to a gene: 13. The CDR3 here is CASSRSLGQGSETQYF. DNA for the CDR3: TGTGCCAGCAGCCGCTCGCTCGGACAGGGCAGCGAGACCCAGTACTTC.

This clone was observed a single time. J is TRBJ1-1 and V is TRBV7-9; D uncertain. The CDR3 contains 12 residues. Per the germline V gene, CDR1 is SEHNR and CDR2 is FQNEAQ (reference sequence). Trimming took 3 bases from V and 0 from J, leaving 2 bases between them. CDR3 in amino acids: CASSLVNTEAFF. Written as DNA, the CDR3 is TGTGCCAGCAGCTTGGTGAACACTGAAGCTTTCTTT. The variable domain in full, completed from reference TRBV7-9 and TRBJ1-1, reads DTGVSQNPRHKITKRGQNVTFRCDPISEHNRLYWYRQTLGQGPEFLTYFQNEAQLEKSRLLSDRFSAERPKGSFSTLEIQRTEQGDSAMYLCASSLVNTEAFFGQGTRLTVV.

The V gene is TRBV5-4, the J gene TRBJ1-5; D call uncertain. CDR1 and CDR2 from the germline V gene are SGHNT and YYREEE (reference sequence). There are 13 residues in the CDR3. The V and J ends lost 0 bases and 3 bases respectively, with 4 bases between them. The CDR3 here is CASSLDINQPQHF. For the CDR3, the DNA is TGTGCCAGCAGCTTGGACATCAATCAGCCCCAGCATTTT.

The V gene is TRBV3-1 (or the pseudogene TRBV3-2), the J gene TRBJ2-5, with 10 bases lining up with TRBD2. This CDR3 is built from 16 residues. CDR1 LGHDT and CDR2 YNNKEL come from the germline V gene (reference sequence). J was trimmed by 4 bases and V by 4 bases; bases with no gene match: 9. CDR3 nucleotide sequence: TGTGCCAGCAGCCGCCCCCGAGTAGCGGGAGGAGAGACCCAGTACTTC. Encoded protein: CASSRPRVAGGETQYF.

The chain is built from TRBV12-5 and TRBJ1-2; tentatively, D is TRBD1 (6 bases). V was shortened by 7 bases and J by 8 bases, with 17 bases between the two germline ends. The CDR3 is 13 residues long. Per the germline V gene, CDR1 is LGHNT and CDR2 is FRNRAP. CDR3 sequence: CASAPDRLSGYTF. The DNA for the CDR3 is TGTGCTAGTGCCCCCGACAGGCTTAGCGGCTACACCTTC.

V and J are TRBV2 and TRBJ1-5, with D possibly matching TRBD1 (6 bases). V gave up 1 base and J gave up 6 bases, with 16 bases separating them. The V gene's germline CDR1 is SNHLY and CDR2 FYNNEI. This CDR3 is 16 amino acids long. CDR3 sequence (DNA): TGTGCCAGCAGTGAAGAGGTCGGGCAGGGGTCTCAGCCCCAGCATTTT. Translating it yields CASSEEVGQGSQPQHF.

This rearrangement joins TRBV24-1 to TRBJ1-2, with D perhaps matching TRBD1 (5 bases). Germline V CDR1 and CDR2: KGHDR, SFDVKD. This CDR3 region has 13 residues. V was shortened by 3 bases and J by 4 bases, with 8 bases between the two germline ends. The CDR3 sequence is CATSDPDSYGYTF. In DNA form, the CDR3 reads TGTGCCACCAGTGATCCCGACAGCTATGGCTACACCTTC.

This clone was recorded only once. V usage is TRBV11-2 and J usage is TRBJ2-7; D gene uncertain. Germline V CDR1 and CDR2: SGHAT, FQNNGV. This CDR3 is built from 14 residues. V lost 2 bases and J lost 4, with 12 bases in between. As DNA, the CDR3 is TGTGCCAGCAGCTTACTTTCCACCTCTTACGAGCAGTACGTC. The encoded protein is CASSLLSTSYEQYV.

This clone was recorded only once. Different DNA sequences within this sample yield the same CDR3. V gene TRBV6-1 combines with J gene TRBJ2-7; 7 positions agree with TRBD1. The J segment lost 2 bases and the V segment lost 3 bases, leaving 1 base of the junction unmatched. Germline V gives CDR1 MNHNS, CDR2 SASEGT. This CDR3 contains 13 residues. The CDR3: CASSDQGAYEQYV. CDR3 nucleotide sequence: TGTGCCAGCAGTGACCAGGGGGCCTACGAGCAGTACGTC.

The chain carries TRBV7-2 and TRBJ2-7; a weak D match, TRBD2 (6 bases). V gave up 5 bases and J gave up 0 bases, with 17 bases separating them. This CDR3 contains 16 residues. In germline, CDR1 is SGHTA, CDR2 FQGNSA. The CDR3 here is CASSPGGVQSSYEQYF. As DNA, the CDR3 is TGTGCCAGCAGCCCTGGAGGGGTACAGAGCTCCTACGAGCAGTACTTC.

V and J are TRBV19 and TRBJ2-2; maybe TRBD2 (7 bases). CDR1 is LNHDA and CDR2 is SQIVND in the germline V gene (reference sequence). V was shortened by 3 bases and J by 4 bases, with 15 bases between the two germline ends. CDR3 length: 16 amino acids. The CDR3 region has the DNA TGTGCCAGTAGTATGGGTAACGGGGGGCGCACCGGGGAGCTGTTTTTT. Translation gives CASSMGNGGRTGELFF.

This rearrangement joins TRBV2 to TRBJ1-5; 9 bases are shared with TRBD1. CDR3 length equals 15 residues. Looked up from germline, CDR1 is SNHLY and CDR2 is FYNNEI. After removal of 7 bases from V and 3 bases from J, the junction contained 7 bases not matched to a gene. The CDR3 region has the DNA TGTGCCAGCAAGGGACAGGGTTTGGTCAATCAGCCCCAGCATTTT. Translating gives CASKGQGLVNQPQHF.

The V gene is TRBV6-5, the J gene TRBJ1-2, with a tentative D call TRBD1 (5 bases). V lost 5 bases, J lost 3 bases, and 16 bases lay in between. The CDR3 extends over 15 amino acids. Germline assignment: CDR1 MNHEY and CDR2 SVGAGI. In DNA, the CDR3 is TGTGCCAGCAGTCTGGGGCAGACAGACGACTATGGCTACACCTTC. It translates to CASSLGQTDDYGYTF.

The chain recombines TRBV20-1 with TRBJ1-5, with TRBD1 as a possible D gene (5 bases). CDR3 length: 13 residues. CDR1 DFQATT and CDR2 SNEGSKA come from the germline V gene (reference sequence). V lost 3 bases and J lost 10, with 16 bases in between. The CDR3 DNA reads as TGCAGTGCTAGTGGTGGTGCAGGGTCACCCCAGCATTTT. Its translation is CSASGGAGSPQHF.

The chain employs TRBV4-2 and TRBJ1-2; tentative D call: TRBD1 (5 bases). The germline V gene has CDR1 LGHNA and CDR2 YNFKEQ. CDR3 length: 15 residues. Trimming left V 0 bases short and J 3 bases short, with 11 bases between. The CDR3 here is CASSQDRVSHYGYTF. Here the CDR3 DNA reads TGTGCCAGCAGCCAAGACAGGGTATCGCACTATGGCTACACCTTC.

The CDR3, as DNA: TGTGCCAGCAGCTTACCAAGGACAGGGGCGTCCTATGGCTACACCTTC. Its protein is CASSLPRTGASYGYTF. J is TRBJ1-2 and V is TRBV5-6, with 9 nucleotides matching TRBD1. V was clipped by 2 bases and J by 4 bases; unmatched bases: 9. Germline CDR1 and CDR2: SGHDT and YYEEEE. This CDR3 is built from 16 residues.